The TCR beta chain under discussion was sequenced for a study of T-cell reconstitution after alpha-beta-depleted transplantation in children. This clonotype came up many times. Preparation of the TCRbeta library involved a method that used unique molecular identifiers. In TCRdb, the PCR reads were re-called with MiXCR into one record per CDR3 protein. This repertoire shows 420,000 or so distinct CDR3 sequences, about a tenth found once; its top ten account for 4.5% to 7%. This TCR derives from a human donor who donated a stem cell graft to a child with acute myeloid leukemia. Sequences were derived from PBMCs from the stem cell graft donor, sampled from the stem cell graft.

The CDR3 DNA is TGTGCCAGCAGTTACCCCTCCGGGCGGGAGCAGTACTTC. Translating gives CASSYPSGREQYF. The V gene is TRBV6-2 or TRBV6-3, the J gene TRBJ2-7; D is undetermined. The CDR3 has 13 amino acids. Germline CDR1 MNHEY, CDR2 SVGEGT. V was clipped by 2 bases and J by 7 bases, with 12 bases between them.